This T cell receptor (beta chain) was documented in a study of radiation and T cells in renal cell carcinoma. Study summary: Nephrectomy followed 15 Gy stereotactic body radiation by 4 weeks. General study points: Top tumor clonotypes rose in blood 2 weeks post-radiation, then contracted. Pretreatment tumor biopsies were lacking, so baseline clonotypes are unknown.

As to this clone: Antigen unknown.

Documented time point: baseline pretreatment blood. The treatment: 15 Gy SBRT to primary tumor, nephrectomy 4 weeks later. This renal cell carcinoma was of the clear cell type. Repertoires were generated with immunoSEQ multiplex PCR, while TCRdb's copy carries only in-frame clones and drops some. Of around 140,000 clones in the sample, 70% to 90% are singletons; the top ten hold less than 25%. Trimming removed 2 bases at V and 2 bases at J, with 12 bases between. The length of the CDR3 is 15 residues. CDR1 and CDR2 from the germline V gene are LNHDA and SQIVND (reference sequence). The specimen comprised blood, sampled from a patient whose treatment included radiotherapy and nephrectomy. J is TRBJ2-5 and V is TRBV19, with D perhaps TRBD2 (6 bases). This TCR came from a woman in her forties or fifties with renal cell carcinoma. CDR3 protein: CASSISVGTQETQYF. CDR3 nucleotide sequence: TGTGCCAGTAGTATATCCGTGGGGACTCAAGAGACCCAGTACTTC.